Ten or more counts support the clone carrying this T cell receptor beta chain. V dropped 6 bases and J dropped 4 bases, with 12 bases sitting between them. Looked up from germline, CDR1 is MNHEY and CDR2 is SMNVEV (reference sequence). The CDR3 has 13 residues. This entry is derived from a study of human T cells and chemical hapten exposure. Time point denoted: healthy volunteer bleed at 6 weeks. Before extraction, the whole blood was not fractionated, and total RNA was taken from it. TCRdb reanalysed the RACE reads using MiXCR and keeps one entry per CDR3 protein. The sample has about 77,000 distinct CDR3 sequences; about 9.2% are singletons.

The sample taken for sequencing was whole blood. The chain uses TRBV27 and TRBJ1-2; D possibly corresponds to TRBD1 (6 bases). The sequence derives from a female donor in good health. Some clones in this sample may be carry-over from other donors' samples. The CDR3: CASRSEDSYGYTF. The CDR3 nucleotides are TGTGCCAGCAGGTCGGAGGACAGCTATGGCTACACCTTC.